This T cell receptor (beta chain) was sequenced during a study of Graves' ophthalmopathy and Graves' hyperthyroidism. Germline V CDR1 and CDR2: SGHDN, FVKESK. The V gene lost 4 bases and the J gene lost 6 bases, with 9 bases spanning the gap. The CDR3 spans 12 residues. Fresh peripheral blood (10 ml) yielded the PBMCs. For repertoire sequencing, the TCR beta CDR3 regions were amplified from RNA transcripts. In the first round, RT-PCR was carried out with HTBI primers, and a multiplex PCR formed the second round. A single record per CDR3 protein comes from TCRdb applying MiXCR to the multiplex PCR reads. Of hundreds of thousands of distinct CDR3 sequences listed, about 20% are singletons.

Material: peripheral blood. The TCR was taken from a woman younger than 35 with stable Graves' hyperthyroidism. Some clones in this sample may be carry-over from other donors' samples. The chain recombines TRBV14 with TRBJ1-1; tentative D call: TRBD1 (6 bases). CDR3 DNA: TGTGCCAGCAGCCGGGGGCAATCTGAAGCTTTCTTT. Translating it yields CASSRGQSEAFF.